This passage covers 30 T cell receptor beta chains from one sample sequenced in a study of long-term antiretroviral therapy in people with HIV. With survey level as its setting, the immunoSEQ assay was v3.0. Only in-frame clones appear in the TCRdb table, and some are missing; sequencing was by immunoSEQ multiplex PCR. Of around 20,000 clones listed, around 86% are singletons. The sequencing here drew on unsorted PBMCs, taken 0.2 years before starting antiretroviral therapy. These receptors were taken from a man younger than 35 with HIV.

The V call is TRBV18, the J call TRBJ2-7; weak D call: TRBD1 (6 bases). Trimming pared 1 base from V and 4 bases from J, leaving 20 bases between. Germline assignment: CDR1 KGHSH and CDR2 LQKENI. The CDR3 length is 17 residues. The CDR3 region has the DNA TGTGCCAGCTCACCACAACTTCAACGGACAGAGTTTTACGAGCAGTACTTC. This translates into CASSPQLQRTEFYEQYF.

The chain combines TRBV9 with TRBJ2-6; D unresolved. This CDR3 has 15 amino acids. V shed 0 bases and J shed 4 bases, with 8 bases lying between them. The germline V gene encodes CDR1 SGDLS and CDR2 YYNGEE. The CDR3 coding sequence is TGTGCCAGCAGCGTAGCCGCTAGGGGGGCCAACGTCCTGACTTTC. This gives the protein CASSVAARGANVLTF.

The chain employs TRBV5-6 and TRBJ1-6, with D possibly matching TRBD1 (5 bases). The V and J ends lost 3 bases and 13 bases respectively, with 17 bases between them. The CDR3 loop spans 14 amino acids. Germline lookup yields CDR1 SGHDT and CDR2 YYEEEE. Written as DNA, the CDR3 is TGTGCCAGCAGCTCCTATGGGACCGATGTCCCCCTCCACTTT. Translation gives CASSSYGTDVPLHF.

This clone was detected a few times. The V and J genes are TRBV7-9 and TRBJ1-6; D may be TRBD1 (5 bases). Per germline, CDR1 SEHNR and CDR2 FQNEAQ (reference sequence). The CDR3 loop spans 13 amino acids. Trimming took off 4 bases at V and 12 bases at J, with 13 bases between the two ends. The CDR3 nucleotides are TGTGCCAGCAGCTCATCATGGGGGGGACCCCTCCACTTT. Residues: CASSSSWGGPLHF. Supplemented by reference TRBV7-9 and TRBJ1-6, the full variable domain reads DTGVSQNPRHKITKRGQNVTFRCDPISEHNRLYWYRQTLGQGPEFLTYFQNEAQLEKSRLLSDRFSAERPKGSFSTLEIQRTEQGDSAMYLCASSSSWGGPLHFGNGTRLTVT.

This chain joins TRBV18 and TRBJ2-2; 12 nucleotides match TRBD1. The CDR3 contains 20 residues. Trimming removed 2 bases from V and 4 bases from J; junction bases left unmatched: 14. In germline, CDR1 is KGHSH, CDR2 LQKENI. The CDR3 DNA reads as TGTGCCAGCTCACCATTCACGGGACAGGGGGCAGAACATCGCACCGGGGAGCTGTTTTTT. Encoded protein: CASSPFTGQGAEHRTGELFF.

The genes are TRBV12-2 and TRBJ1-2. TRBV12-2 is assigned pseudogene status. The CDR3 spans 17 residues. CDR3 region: CASRPVPRTPAHYGYTF. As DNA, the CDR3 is TGTGCAAGTCGCCCCGTCCCTCGGACCCCGGCTCACTATGGCTACACCTTC.

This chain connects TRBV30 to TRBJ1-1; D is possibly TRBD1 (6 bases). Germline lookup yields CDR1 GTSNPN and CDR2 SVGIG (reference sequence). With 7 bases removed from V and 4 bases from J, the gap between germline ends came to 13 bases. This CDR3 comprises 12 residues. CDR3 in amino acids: CASGGMGTEAFF. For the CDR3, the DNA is TGTGCCTCGGGGGGCATGGGCACTGAAGCTTTCTTT.

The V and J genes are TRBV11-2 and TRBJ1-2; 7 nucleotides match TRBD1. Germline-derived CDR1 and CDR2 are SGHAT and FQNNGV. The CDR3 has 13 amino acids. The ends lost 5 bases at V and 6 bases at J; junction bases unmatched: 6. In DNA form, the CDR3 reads TGTGCCAGCAGCCCCGACAGGGCGGATGGCTACACCTTC. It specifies CASSPDRADGYTF.

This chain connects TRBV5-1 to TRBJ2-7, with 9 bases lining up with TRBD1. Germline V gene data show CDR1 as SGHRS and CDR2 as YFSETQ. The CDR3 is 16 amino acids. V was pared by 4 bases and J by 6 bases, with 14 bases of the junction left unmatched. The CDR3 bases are TGCGCCAGCAGCCGGCAACCGGGACAGGGACAAGGCGAGCAGTACTTC. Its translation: CASSRQPGQGQGEQYF.

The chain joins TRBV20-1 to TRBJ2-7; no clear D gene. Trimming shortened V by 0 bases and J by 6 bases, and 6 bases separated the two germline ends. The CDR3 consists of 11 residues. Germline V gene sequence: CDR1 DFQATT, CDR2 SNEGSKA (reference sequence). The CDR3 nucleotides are TGCAGTGCTAGAGATGGCCCCGAGCAGTACTTC. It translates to CSARDGPEQYF.

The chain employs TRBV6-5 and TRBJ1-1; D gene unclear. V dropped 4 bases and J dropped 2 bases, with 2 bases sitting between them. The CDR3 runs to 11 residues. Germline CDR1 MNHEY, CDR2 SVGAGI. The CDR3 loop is CASSSNTEAFF. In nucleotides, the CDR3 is TGTGCCAGCAGTTCCAACACTGAAGCTTTCTTT.

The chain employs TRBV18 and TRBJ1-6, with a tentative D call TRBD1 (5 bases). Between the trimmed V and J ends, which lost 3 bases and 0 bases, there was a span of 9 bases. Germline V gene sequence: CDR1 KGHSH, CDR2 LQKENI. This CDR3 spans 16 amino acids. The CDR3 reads CASSPLRVSYNSPLHF. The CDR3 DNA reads TGTGCCAGCTCACCCCTCAGGGTCTCCTATAATTCACCCCTCCACTTT.

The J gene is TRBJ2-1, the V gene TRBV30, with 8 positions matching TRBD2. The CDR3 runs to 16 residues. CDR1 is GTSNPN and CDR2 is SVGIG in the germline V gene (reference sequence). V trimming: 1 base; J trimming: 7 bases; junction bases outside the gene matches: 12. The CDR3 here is CAWSAINGGRPNEQFF. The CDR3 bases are TGTGCCTGGAGTGCCATCAATGGCGGGAGGCCAAATGAGCAGTTCTTC.

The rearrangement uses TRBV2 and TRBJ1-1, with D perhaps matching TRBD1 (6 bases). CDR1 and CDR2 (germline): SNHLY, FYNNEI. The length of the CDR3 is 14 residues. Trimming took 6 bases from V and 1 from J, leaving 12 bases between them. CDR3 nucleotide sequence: TGTGCCAGCAGGGCGGGACACAGGAACACTGAAGCTTTCTTT. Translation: CASRAGHRNTEAFF.

CDR3 nucleotides: TGTGCCAGCAGCGTAGGGGTAGCGGCCGAGCAGTACTTC. This translates into CASSVGVAAEQYF. The V call is TRBV9, the J call TRBJ2-7; a possible D gene is TRBD2 (6 bases). The CDR3 extends over 13 amino acids. V dropped 0 bases and J dropped 6 bases, with 10 bases sitting between them. The germline V gene encodes CDR1 SGDLS and CDR2 YYNGEE.

The CDR3: CASSTGPGLAGEGTQYF. The CDR3 nucleotides are TGTGCCAGCAGCACCGGGCCCGGACTAGCGGGGGAGGGGACCCAGTACTTC. The V call is TRBV7-9, the J call TRBJ2-5; 13 bases are a match to TRBD2. V trimming: 5 bases; J trimming: 7 bases; junction bases outside the gene matches: 13. This CDR3 comprises 17 residues. Germline values: CDR1 SEHNR, CDR2 FQNEAQ (reference sequence). The whole variable domain, filled in from reference TRBV7-9 and TRBJ2-5, reads DTGVSQNPRHKITKRGQNVTFRCDPISEHNRLYWYRQTLGQGPEFLTYFQNEAQLEKSRLLSDRFSAERPKGSFSTLEIQRTEQGDSAMYLCASSTGPGLAGEGTQYFGPGTRLLVL.

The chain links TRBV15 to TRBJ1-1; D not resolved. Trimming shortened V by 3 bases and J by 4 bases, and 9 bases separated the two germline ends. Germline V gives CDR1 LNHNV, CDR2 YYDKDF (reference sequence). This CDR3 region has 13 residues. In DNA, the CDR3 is TGTGCCACCAGCAGTCGTATGGGCACTGAAGCTTTCTTT. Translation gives CATSSRMGTEAFF.

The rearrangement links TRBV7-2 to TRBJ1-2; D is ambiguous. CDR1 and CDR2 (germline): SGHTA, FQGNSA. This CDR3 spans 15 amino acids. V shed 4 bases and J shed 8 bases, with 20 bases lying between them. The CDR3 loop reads CASSSGSMVDGGYTF. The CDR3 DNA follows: TGTGCCAGCAGCTCTGGCTCGATGGTGGATGGGGGCTACACCTTC.

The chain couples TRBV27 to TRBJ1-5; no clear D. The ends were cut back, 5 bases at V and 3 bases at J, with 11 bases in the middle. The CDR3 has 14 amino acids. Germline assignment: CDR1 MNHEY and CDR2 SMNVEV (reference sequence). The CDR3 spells CASSLTENNQPQHF. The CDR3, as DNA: TGTGCCAGCAGTCTCACGGAGAACAATCAGCCCCAGCATTTT.

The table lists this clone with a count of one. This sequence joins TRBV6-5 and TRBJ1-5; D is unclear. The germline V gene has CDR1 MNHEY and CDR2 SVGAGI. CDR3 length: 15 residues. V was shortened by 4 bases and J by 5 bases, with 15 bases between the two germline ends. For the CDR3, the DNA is TGTGCCAGCAGTTCCCGGAGTCTCGGTCATCAGCCCCAGCATTTT. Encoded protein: CASSSRSLGHQPQHF.

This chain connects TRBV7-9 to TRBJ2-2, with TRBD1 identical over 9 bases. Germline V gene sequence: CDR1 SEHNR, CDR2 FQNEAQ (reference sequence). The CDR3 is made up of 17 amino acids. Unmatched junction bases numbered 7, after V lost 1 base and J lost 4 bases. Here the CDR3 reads CASSLDAGQGSTGELFF. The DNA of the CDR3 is TGTGCCAGCAGCTTAGATGCGGGACAGGGTAGCACCGGGGAGCTGTTTTTT.

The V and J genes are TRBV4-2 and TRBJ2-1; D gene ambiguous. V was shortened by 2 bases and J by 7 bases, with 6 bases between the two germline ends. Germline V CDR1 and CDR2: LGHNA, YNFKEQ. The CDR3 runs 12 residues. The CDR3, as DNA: TGTGCCAGCAGCCAACCCGGGAATGAGCAGTTCTTC. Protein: CASSQPGNEQFF.

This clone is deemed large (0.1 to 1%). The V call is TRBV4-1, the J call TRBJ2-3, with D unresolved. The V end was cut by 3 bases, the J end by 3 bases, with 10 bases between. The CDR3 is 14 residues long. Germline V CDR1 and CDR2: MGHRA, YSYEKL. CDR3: CASSHQGRTDTQYF. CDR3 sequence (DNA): TGCGCCAGCAGCCACCAAGGACGTACAGATACGCAGTATTTT.

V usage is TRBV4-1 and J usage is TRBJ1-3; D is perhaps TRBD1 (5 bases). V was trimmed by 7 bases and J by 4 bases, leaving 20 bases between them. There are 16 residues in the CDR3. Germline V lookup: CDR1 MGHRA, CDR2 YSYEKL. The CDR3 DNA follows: TGCGCCAGCACGGCAGGGTCGAGTATCGCCGGAAACACCATATATTTT. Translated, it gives CASTAGSSIAGNTIYF.

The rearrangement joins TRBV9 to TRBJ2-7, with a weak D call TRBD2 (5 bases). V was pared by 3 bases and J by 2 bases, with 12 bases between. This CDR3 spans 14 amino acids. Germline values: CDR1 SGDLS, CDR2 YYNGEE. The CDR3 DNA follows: TGTGCCAGCAGCGCAGGACTTGACCCCTACGAGCAGTACTTC. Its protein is CASSAGLDPYEQYF.

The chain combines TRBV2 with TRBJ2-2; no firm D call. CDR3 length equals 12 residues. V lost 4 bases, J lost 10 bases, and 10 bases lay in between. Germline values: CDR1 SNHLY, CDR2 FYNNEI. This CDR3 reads CASSGVSEELFF. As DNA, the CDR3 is TGTGCCAGCAGTGGAGTAAGTGAGGAGCTGTTTTTT.

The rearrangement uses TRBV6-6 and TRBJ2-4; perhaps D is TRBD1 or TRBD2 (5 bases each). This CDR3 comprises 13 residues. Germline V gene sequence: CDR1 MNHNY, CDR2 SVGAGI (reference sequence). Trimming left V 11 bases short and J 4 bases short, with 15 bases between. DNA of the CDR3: TGTGCCTGCGGACTGCAGGGTAAAAACATTCAGTACTTC. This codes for CACGLQGKNIQYF.

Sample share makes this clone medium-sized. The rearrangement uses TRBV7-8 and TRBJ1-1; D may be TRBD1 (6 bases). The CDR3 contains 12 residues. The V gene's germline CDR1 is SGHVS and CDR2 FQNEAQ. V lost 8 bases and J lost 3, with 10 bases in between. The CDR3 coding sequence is TGTGCCAGCCGAACAGGGTACACTGAAGCTTTCTTT. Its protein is CASRTGYTEAFF.

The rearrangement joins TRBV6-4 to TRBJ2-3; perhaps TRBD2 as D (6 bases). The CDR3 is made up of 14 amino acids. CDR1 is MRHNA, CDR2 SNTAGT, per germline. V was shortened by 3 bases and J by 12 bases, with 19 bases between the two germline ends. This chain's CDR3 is CASSDLAGNAVQYF. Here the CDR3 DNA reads TGTGCCAGCAGTGATTTGGCGGGAAACGCGGTACAGTATTTT.

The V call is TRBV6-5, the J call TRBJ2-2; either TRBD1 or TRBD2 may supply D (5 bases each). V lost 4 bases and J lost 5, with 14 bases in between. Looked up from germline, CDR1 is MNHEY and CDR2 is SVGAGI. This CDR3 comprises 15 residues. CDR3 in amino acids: CASSLDGGETGELFF. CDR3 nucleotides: TGTGCCAGCAGTTTGGATGGGGGTGAAACCGGGGAGCTGTTTTTT.